A selection of T cell receptor beta chains follows, all from one sample in a study of cytomegalovirus exposure and HLA in healthy donors. This table comes from immunoSEQ multiplex PCR, and its TCRdb copy is limited to in-frame clones, with some not included. The profile shows about 200,000 clones, over 70% of them singletons. The sequenced material came from PBMCs. These TCRs come from a man aged 25 to 45 in good health and CMV-seronegative. The CDR3 runs from the conserved cysteine through the conserved F or W. The D gene is left open where the match is weak. Clone size appears in some rows only: once, few, many, or a class for an expanded clone.

abundance	d_gene	v_gene	j_gene	CDR3aa	CDR3nt
.	.	TRBV5-1	TRBJ1-5	CASSPAGNNQPQHF	TGCGCCAGCAGCCCGGCAGGGAACAATCAGCCCCAGCATTTT
.	TRBD1	TRBV2	TRBJ1-2	CASSVGTGGFYGYTF	TGTGCCAGCAGTGTCGGGACAGGGGGTTTCTATGGCTACACCTTC
.	.	TRBV5-1	TRBJ1-6	CASSLDGINSPLHF	TGCGCCAGCAGCTTGGACGGGATTAATTCACCCCTCCACTTT
.	TRBD1	TRBV7-6	TRBJ1-4	CASSSESGTVGGKLFF	TGTGCCAGCAGCTCGGAATCCGGGACAGTCGGGGGAAAACTGTTTTTT
.	TRBD1	TRBV5-1	TRBJ2-3	CASSSWGQGTDTQYF	TGCGCCAGCAGCTCGTGGGGACAGGGGACAGATACGCAGTATTTT
.	.	TRBV12-5	TRBJ2-3	CASGLASIDTQYF	TGTGCTAGTGGTTTGGCCAGTATAGATACGCAGTATTTT
.	TRBD1	TRBV27	TRBJ1-1	CASSKRQGEAFF	TGTGCCAGCAGTAAAAGACAGGGAGAAGCTTTCTTT
.	.	TRBV4-1	TRBJ2-7	CASSPHGDIRGEQYF	TGCGCCAGCAGCCCCCATGGGGATATTCGGGGGGAGCAGTACTTC
once	.	TRBV6-4	TRBJ1-2	CASSDSGDHTNGYTF	TGTGCCAGCAGTGACTCCGGGGATCACACCAATGGCTACACCTTC
.	TRBD2	TRBV6-1	TRBJ2-2	CASRTSPNTGELFF	TGTGCCAGCAGGACTAGCCCTAACACCGGGGAGCTGTTTTTT
.	TRBD1	TRBV5-8	TRBJ2-7	CASRKAGTGVTYEQYF	TGTGCCAGCAGAAAAGCCGGGACAGGGGTGACCTACGAGCAGTACTTC
.	.	TRBV6-5	TRBJ1-2	CASTNRRENYGYTF	TGTGCCAGCACCAACCGGCGGGAAAACTATGGCTACACCTTC
few	TRBD1	TRBV9	TRBJ1-1	CASSLRDRGFGAFF	TGTGCCAGCAGCCTCCGGGACAGGGGATTCGGAGCTTTCTTT
.	.	TRBV7-2	TRBJ1-2	CAAESGYDGYTF	TGTGCCGCTGAATCGGGGTACGATGGCTACACCTTC
.	TRBD2	TRBV2	TRBJ2-1	CASSPRLAGYNEQFF	TGTGCCAGCAGCCCCAGACTAGCGGGCTACAATGAGCAGTTCTTC
.	TRBD2	TRBV7-2	TRBJ2-2	CASSLRGLAVGELFF	TGTGCCAGCAGCTTAAGAGGGCTAGCGGTAGGGGAGCTGTTTTTT
.	TRBD1	TRBV4-1	TRBJ2-7	CASSHKKAQGGYYEQYF	TGCGCCAGCAGCCACAAGAAGGCACAGGGGGGTTACTACGAGCAGTACTTC
.	TRBD1	TRBV7-9	TRBJ1-4	CASIKGDRGRGEKLFF	TGTGCCAGCATCAAAGGCGACAGGGGAAGGGGTGAAAAACTGTTTTTT
.	.	TRBV14	TRBJ2-3	CASSLTSSDTDTQYF	TGTGCCAGCAGCCTGACAAGTTCTGACACAGATACGCAGTATTTT
.	.	TRBV7-2	TRBJ1-1	CASSSDFITEAFF	TGTGCCAGCAGCTCAGACTTCATCACTGAAGCTTTCTTT
.	.	TRBV2	TRBJ1-2	CASTSRWLDSLSYGYTF	TGTGCCAGCACATCCCGTTGGTTGGACAGCCTCAGCTATGGCTACACCTTC
.	.	TRBV5-6	TRBJ2-3	CASSDGVGDTQYF	TGTGCCAGCAGCGATGGAGTCGGAGATACGCAGTATTTT
.	TRBD2	TRBV11-2	TRBJ2-1	CASSLPAGGYNEQFF	TGTGCCAGCAGCTTACCCGCGGGGGGGTACAATGAGCAGTTCTTC
.	TRBD2	TRBV7-9	TRBJ2-1	CSSSPSGNLAGGYNEQFF	TGTTCCAGCAGCCCTTCAGGGAATCTAGCGGGAGGGTACAATGAGCAGTTCTTC
once	.	TRBV28	TRBJ1-3	CASSPTGTSIYTGNTIYF	TGTGCCAGCAGTCCTACCGGGACATCAATTTACACTGGAAACACCATATATTTT
.	.	TRBV6-5	TRBJ1-2	CASKRGVNYGYTF	TGTGCCAGCAAGCGGGGGGTTAACTATGGCTACACCTTC
.	TRBD1	TRBV27	TRBJ1-1	CASSFTTGVSEAFF	TGTGCCAGCAGTTTCACTACAGGGGTTTCCGAAGCTTTCTTT
.	.	TRBV30	TRBJ2-5	CAGAQGGSETQYF	TGTGCCGGAGCCCAGGGGGGTTCGGAGACCCAGTACTTC
.	.	TRBV28	TRBJ2-3	CASSLMGGQGTDTQYF	TGTGCCAGCAGTTTAATGGGGGGGCAGGGCACAGATACGCAGTATTTT
.	TRBD1	TRBV6-1	TRBJ2-3	CASRGQGYTQYF	TGTGCCAGCAGGGGACAGGGGTATACGCAGTATTTT
.	TRBD1	TRBV10-1	TRBJ2-7	CASSGQGGSYEQYF	TGCGCCAGCAGTGGACAGGGGGGGTCCTACGAGCAGTACTTC
.	TRBD2	TRBV16	TRBJ2-4	CASSPGLAGVSPKNIQYF	TGTGCCAGCAGCCCGGGACTAGCGGGAGTATCTCCCAAAAACATTCAGTACTTC
.	.	TRBV21-1	TRBJ2-7	CASSTRGTVYHEQYF	TGTGCCAGCAGCACCCGTGGGACAGTTTATCACGAGCAGTACTTC
few	TRBD1	TRBV4-2	TRBJ1-2	CASSQPGQGDGYTF	TGTGCCAGCAGCCAGCCGGGACAGGGAGATGGCTACACCTTC
.	TRBD1	TRBV5-5	TRBJ2-5	CASSSGTGYQETQYF	TGTGCCAGCAGCTCTGGGACAGGGTACCAAGAGACCCAGTACTTC
.	.	TRBV4-1	TRBJ2-1	CASSWRGPAATYNEQFF	TGCGCCAGCAGCTGGAGGGGGCCAGCAGCAACCTACAATGAGCAGTTCTTC
.	TRBD1	TRBV28	TRBJ1-4	CASSSPTGSEKLFF	TGTGCCAGCAGTTCCCCGACAGGGAGTGAAAAACTGTTTTTT
.	.	TRBV28	TRBJ2-7	CASSFRGSNEQYF	TGTGCCAGCAGTTTTCGGGGATCGAACGAGCAGTACTTC
once	.	TRBV5-8	TRBJ2-3	CASSLGGPSTDTQYF	TGTGCCAGCAGCTTGGGAGGGCCGAGCACAGATACGCAGTATTTT
.	.	TRBV6-5	TRBJ2-7	CASRPGVRDEQYF	TGTGCCAGCCGACCAGGGGTTAGGGACGAGCAGTACTTC
.	.	TRBV21-1	TRBJ2-5	CASSAQSQGARETQYF	TGTGCCAGCAGCGCCCAATCACAGGGGGCGCGGGAGACCCAGTACTTC